This T cell receptor beta chain was obtained from a study of control samples from healthy donors and cancer patients. Germline lookup yields CDR1 SGHVS and CDR2 FNYEAQ. This CDR3 has 13 amino acids. Unmatched junction bases numbered 3, after V lost 5 bases and J lost 6 bases. Assay: immunoSEQ multiplex PCR; the TCRdb copy retains only in-frame clones and omits some. This table holds over 150,000 clones, under 95% found once. This rearrangement joins TRBV7-6 to TRBJ1-1; TRBD1 matches at 10 bases. The sequencing sample was made of blood. The sequence was collected from a woman in her late teens or twenties in good health. CDR3 DNA: TGTGCCAGCAGCCGGGACAGGGGCTCTGAAGCTTTCTTT. Amino acids: CASSRDRGSEAFF.